The clone carrying this TCR beta chain was seen a few times. Antigen unknown. Clones were read by immunoSEQ multiplex PCR, and TCRdb kept only the in-frame ones, dropping some. The sample has roughly 48,000 clones, 70% to 90% seen once. This record belongs to a study of OX40 agonist ivuxolimab in advanced cancers. Study-wide results and caveats: The average count of expanded clones was higher among CD8+ T cells than among CD4+.

The sequence came from an adult with an advanced solid tumor such as melanoma, head and neck, liver or kidney cancer. Sequenced material: CD4+ or CD8+ T cells sorted from blood, taken in a trial of the OX40 agonist ivuxolimab.

The CDR3 coding sequence is TGTGCCTGGAGTAAAAGTCTCGAGGCCAACGTCCTGACTTTC. As protein: CAWSKSLEANVLTF. The chain employs TRBV30 and TRBJ2-6; D call uncertain. V lost 2 bases to trimming and J lost 6 bases, with 11 bases between them. Germline V CDR1 and CDR2: GTSNPN, SVGIG (reference sequence). The CDR3 length is 14 residues.